A selection of T cell receptor beta chains follows, all from one sample in a study of blood T cell repertoires in COVID-19. Method: immunoSEQ multiplex PCR; TCRdb's copy keeps in-frame clones and lacks some. Of hundreds of thousands of clones listed, roughly 89% are singletons. The source material was PBMCs or T cells enriched from blood (not recorded which). Receptors originate from a woman in her 30s who had recovered from COVID-19. CDR3s include the opening cysteine and the closing phenylalanine or tryptophan. Each record gives: CDR3 length, V gene, J gene, clone size, D gene, CDR3 protein, CDR3 DNA. A D gene is named only where the DNA matches it firmly. The size of a clone is reported for some rows only, either as once, few or many, or as a class for expanded clones.

17	TRBV15	TRBJ2-1	NA	NA	CATSREKGLLTYNEQFF	TGTGCCACCAGCAGGGAAAAGGGACTCCTCACCTACAATGAGCAGTTCTTC
16	TRBV3-1/TRBV3-2	TRBJ2-7	NA	TRBD2	CASSHPSTSGSYEQYF	TGTGCCAGCAGCCACCCCTCTACTAGCGGCTCCTACGAGCAGTACTTC
15	TRBV27	TRBJ2-3	NA	TRBD2	CASSLLAASTDTQYF	TGTGCCAGCAGTTTACTAGCGGCCAGCACAGATACGCAGTATTTT
18	TRBV7-9	TRBJ2-4	NA	NA	CASSSEGGDLLAKNIQYF	TGTGCCAGCAGCTCCGAAGGAGGGGACCTACTAGCCAAAAACATTCAGTACTTC
14	TRBV6-2/TRBV6-3	TRBJ1-6	NA	NA	CASSYLREHSPLHF	TGTGCCAGCAGTTACCTACGTGAACATTCACCCCTCCACTTT
17	TRBV15	TRBJ1-5	NA	NA	CATSRDLTFQGNQPQHF	TGTGCCACCAGCAGAGATTTAACATTCCAGGGAAATCAGCCCCAGCATTTT
16	TRBV6-1	TRBJ2-7	once	NA	CASSEAGGWALDEQYF	TGTGCCAGCAGTGAAGCGGGGGGTTGGGCTCTGGACGAGCAGTACTTC
13	TRBV5-4	TRBJ1-1	NA	NA	CASSQAGVTEAFF	TGTGCCAGCAGCCAGGCGGGGGTTACTGAAGCTTTCTTT
20	TRBV5-1	TRBJ2-5	NA	TRBD2	CASSLLGLAGGPSGQETQYF	TGCGCCAGCAGCCTCTTGGGACTAGCGGGAGGGCCCTCGGGCCAAGAGACCCAGTACTTC
17	TRBV4-1	TRBJ1-4	NA	NA	CASSQDPMGQGNEKLFF	TGCGCCAGCAGTCAAGATCCGATGGGCCAGGGGAATGAAAAACTGTTTTTT
17	TRBV10-3	TRBJ2-7	NA	TRBD2	CAISESILLAGNYEQYF	TGTGCCATCAGTGAGTCGATCTTGCTAGCGGGGAACTACGAGCAGTACTTC
12	TRBV11-3	TRBJ2-7	NA	TRBD1	CASGTGPYEQYF	TGTGCCAGCGGGACAGGCCCCTACGAGCAGTACTTC
15	TRBV19	TRBJ2-1	NA	TRBD2	CASRLAGGRYNEQFF	TGTGCCAGTAGACTAGCGGGAGGGAGGTACAATGAGCAGTTCTTC
15	TRBV28	TRBJ2-5	NA	TRBD2	CASSFPRGRGETQYF	TGTGCCAGCAGTTTCCCCCGCGGGAGGGGAGAGACCCAGTACTTC
15	TRBV7-2	TRBJ2-4	NA	NA	CASSAYRETKNIQYF	TGTGCCAGCAGCGCCTACAGGGAAACCAAAAACATTCAGTACTTC
15	TRBV25-1	TRBJ1-3	few	NA	CASSDPLPGGNTIYF	TGTGCCAGCAGTGACCCCCTGCCAGGAGGAAACACCATATATTTT
15	TRBV7-9	TRBJ2-3	NA	TRBD1	CASSATGEITDTQYF	TGTGCCAGCAGCGCTACAGGGGAAATCACAGATACGCAGTATTTT
16	TRBV28	TRBJ2-7	once	TRBD2	CASSFGTSGILYEQYF	TGTGCCAGCAGTTTTGGGACTAGCGGGATCCTCTACGAGCAGTACTTC
11	TRBV6-2/TRBV6-3	TRBJ2-7	NA	NA	CASSYRYEQYF	TGTGCCAGCAGTTACCGCTACGAGCAGTACTTC
14	TRBV7-2	TRBJ2-7	NA	NA	CASNTGGAVQEQYF	TGTGCCAGCAACACCGGAGGGGCTGTTCAGGAGCAGTACTTC
15	TRBV19	TRBJ1-1	NA	NA	CASSVQGDEWTEAFF	TGTGCCAGTAGTGTACAGGGCGATGAGTGGACTGAAGCTTTCTTT
17	TRBV12-5	TRBJ1-1	NA	TRBD1	CASGLPSRPGGNTEAFF	TGTGCTAGTGGTTTGCCTAGTCGGCCAGGGGGCAACACTGAAGCTTTCTTT
14	TRBV27	TRBJ2-7	NA	NA	CASSPKGQHYEQYF	TGTGCCAGCAGTCCGAAGGGGCAGCACTACGAGCAGTACTTC
15	TRBV7-9	TRBJ1-2	NA	NA	CASNQGSGSAWGYTF	TGTGCCAGTAACCAAGGGAGTGGCTCTGCCTGGGGCTACACCTTC
15	TRBV4-2	TRBJ1-1	NA	TRBD1	CASSQGQGGNTEAFF	TGTGCCAGCAGCCAAGGACAGGGAGGAAACACTGAAGCTTTCTTT
14	TRBV7-9	TRBJ1-5	NA	NA	CASSLVGANQPQHF	TGTGCCAGCAGCTTAGTGGGGGCAAACCAGCCCCAGCATTTT
14	TRBV6-5	TRBJ2-7	NA	TRBD1	CASRMTGPSYEQYF	TGTGCCAGCAGGATGACAGGGCCGTCCTACGAGCAGTACTTC
13	TRBV29-1	TRBJ1-4	NA	NA	CSAVVDTPEKLFF	TGCAGCGCCGTGGTGGACACGCCTGAAAAACTGTTTTTT
17	TRBV2	TRBJ1-3	NA	NA	CASSEAPYRVTGNTIYF	TGTGCCAGCAGTGAAGCGCCTTACAGGGTGACTGGAAACACCATATATTTT
16	TRBV5-4	TRBJ2-3	NA	NA	CASSFPGVQVTDTQYF	TGTGCCAGCAGCTTCCCGGGAGTGCAGGTCACAGATACGCAGTATTTT
16	TRBV18	TRBJ1-2	NA	TRBD1	CASSPPNRDRVHGYTF	TGTGCCAGCTCACCACCTAACCGGGACAGGGTACATGGCTACACCTTC
13	TRBV27	TRBJ2-7	NA	TRBD1	CASTRTGAREQYF	TGTGCCAGCACCCGGACAGGGGCGAGGGAGCAGTACTTC
12	TRBV30	TRBJ1-2	NA	NA	CAWTYGNYGYTF	TGTGCCTGGACGTACGGGAATTATGGCTACACCTTC
16	TRBV6-4	TRBJ2-1	once	TRBD2	CASRASGRALDNEQFF	TGTGCCAGCAGAGCTAGCGGGAGGGCTTTGGATAATGAGCAGTTCTTC
15	TRBV27	TRBJ2-5	NA	TRBD2	CASSVSGRRQETQYF	TGTGCCAGCAGTGTTAGCGGGAGAAGGCAAGAGACCCAGTACTTC
18	TRBV5-1	TRBJ2-7	NA	NA	CASSGGAAGGFEIYEQYF	TGCGCCAGCAGCGGAGGGGCGGCAGGAGGGTTTGAAATCTACGAGCAGTACTTC
14	TRBV7-2	TRBJ2-7	NA	TRBD1	CASSYWDRGSEQYF	TGTGCCAGCAGTTACTGGGACAGGGGGAGCGAGCAGTACTTC
14	TRBV4-1	TRBJ1-4	NA	NA	CASSQEEVNEKLFF	TGCGCCAGCAGCCAAGAAGAGGTAAATGAAAAACTGTTTTTT
15	TRBV7-9	TRBJ1-2	once	NA	CASSLTGFGNYGYTF	TGTGCCAGCAGCCTTACAGGGTTTGGTAACTATGGCTACACCTTC
15	TRBV7-3	TRBJ2-4	NA	TRBD2	CASSPLAGVFAIQYF	TGTGCCAGCAGCCCGTTAGCGGGAGTTTTTGCCATTCAGTACTTC
13	TRBV27	TRBJ2-7	NA	NA	CASSLLSSYEQYF	TGTGCCAGCAGTTTACTGAGCTCCTACGAGCAGTACTTC
17	TRBV9	TRBJ2-2	NA	TRBD2	CASSDNLAGGYTGELFF	TGTGCCAGCAGCGATAATCTAGCGGGAGGGTACACCGGGGAGCTGTTTTTT